The 27 T cell receptor beta chains presented below share a single source sample, sequenced in a study of cytomegalovirus exposure and HLA in healthy donors (TCRdb year 2017). Library preparation was by the immunoSEQ multiplex PCR assay. The multiplex PCR relied on a mix of 60 forward primers for TCR Vbeta segments and 13 reverse primers for TCR Jbeta segments. TCRdb took over this immuneACCESS table, retaining in-frame rearrangements with V and J assigned. Such tables are incomplete; in checked studies, under half of the missing clones stem from an unresolved V gene, and the remainder is unexplained. The sample contains 80,000 or so clones, about four fifths of them found a single time. The top ten constitute around 3.7% of the sample. Source material: PBMCs. These receptors were collected from a middle-aged man in good health and CMV-seronegative.

The chain recombines TRBV18 with TRBJ1-4; D might be TRBD1 (6 bases). The germline gives CDR1 KGHSH, CDR2 LQKENI. The CDR3 totals 13 residues. With 6 bases removed from V and 5 bases from J, the gap between germline ends came to 10 bases. CDR3 coding DNA: TGTGCCAGCTCTCCTGGACAGAATGAAAAACTGTTTTTT. Amino acids: CASSPGQNEKLFF.

The chain joins TRBV9 to TRBJ1-5; possibly TRBD1 for D (6 bases). Germline-derived CDR1 and CDR2 are SGDLS and YYNGEE. This CDR3 has 14 amino acids. Trimming shortened V by 3 bases and J by 1 base, and 8 bases separated the two germline ends. The CDR3 loop is CASSAQGSNQPQHF. The CDR3 bases are TGTGCCAGCAGCGCACAGGGAAGCAATCAGCCCCAGCATTTT.

The rearrangement links TRBV6-4 to TRBJ1-4, with 9 bases aligning to TRBD1. This CDR3 contains 15 residues. V shed 8 bases and J 3 bases; nucleotides not matched to a gene: 7. Germline V gene data show CDR1 as MRHNA and CDR2 as SNTAGT. CDR3 sequence (DNA): TGTGCCAGCTCCGAACAGGGGGCGTCTAATGAAAAACTGTTTTTT. This gives the protein CASSEQGASNEKLFF.

V and J are TRBV6-6 and TRBJ2-1; D uncertain. Trimming stripped 5 bases from V and 4 bases from J, with 15 bases between. Germline-derived CDR1 and CDR2 are MNHNY and SVGAGI (reference sequence). The length of the CDR3 is 15 residues. CDR3 coding DNA: TGTGCCAGCAGTCGTCCAGGAAACTCATACAATGAGCAGTTCTTC. It translates to CASSRPGNSYNEQFF.

Regarding this clone: One end of the junction fails to match germline, which may point to a read error. The gene calls are TRBV28 and TRBJ1-2; D not certain. The germline gives CDR1 MDHEN, CDR2 SYDVKM. There are 12 residues in the CDR3. The CDR3 reads CASSISNYGYPF. CDR3 nucleotides: TGTGCCAGCAGTATCTCCAACTATGGCTACCCCTTC.

This sequence joins TRBV5-4 and TRBJ2-3, with 7 bases aligning to TRBD1. After removal of 5 bases from V and 0 bases from J, the junction contained 9 bases not matched to a gene. CDR1 SGHNT and CDR2 YYREEE come from the germline V gene (reference sequence). CDR3 length equals 16 residues. The CDR3 region has the DNA TGTGCCAGCAGGACAGGGACAACTGCTAGCACAGATACGCAGTATTTT. As protein: CASRTGTTASTDTQYF.

This clone has a handful of counts. The rearrangement links TRBV18 to TRBJ2-3; D uncertain. Germline V gives CDR1 KGHSH, CDR2 LQKENI. The CDR3 is 13 residues long. V gave up 3 bases and J gave up 2 bases, with 6 bases separating them. The CDR3 spells CASSPGLTDTQYF. The CDR3 DNA sequence: TGTGCCAGCTCACCGGGCCTCACAGATACGCAGTATTTT.

About this clone itself: One end of the junction varies from germline; a read error may be responsible. This chain connects TRBV6-5 to TRBJ2-7; 12 bases line up with TRBD1. The CDR3 length is 16 residues. Germline V gives CDR1 MNHEY, CDR2 SVGAGI. This CDR3 reads CARSYSGTGGFYEQYF. Here the CDR3 DNA reads TGTGCCCGCAGTTACTCGGGGACAGGGGGCTTCTACGAGCAGTACTTC.

This clone was picked up one time. The chain uses TRBV5-4 and TRBJ1-1; D possibly corresponds to TRBD1 (5 bases). CDR3 length: 12 amino acids. In germline, CDR1 is SGHNT, CDR2 YYREEE (reference sequence). V lost 4 bases and J 10 bases, leaving 14 bases between the germline ends. CDR3 residues: CASSMVGGGAFF. The CDR3 DNA follows: TGTGCCAGCAGCATGGTGGGGGGGGGAGCTTTCTTT.

V usage is TRBV18 and J usage is TRBJ2-7; the D is unclear. Germline V gene lookup returns CDR1 KGHSH and CDR2 LQKENI. The CDR3 sequence is 13 residues long. V lost 3 bases and J 4 bases, leaving 10 bases between the germline ends. CDR3 DNA: TGTGCCAGCTCACCTTCTTTTGTATACGAGCAGTACTTC. It yields the protein CASSPSFVYEQYF.

This chain joins TRBV5-1 and TRBJ2-7; possibly TRBD1 for D (6 bases). There are 13 residues in the CDR3. V gave up 5 bases and J gave up 3 bases, with 12 bases separating them. CDR1 and CDR2 from the germline V gene are SGHRS and YFSETQ. The CDR3 spells CASRAGDLYEQYF. As DNA, the CDR3 is TGCGCCAGCAGGGCAGGGGATCTCTACGAGCAGTACTTC.

This clone was counted once. V is TRBV2 and J is TRBJ1-5; 11 positions match TRBD1. Germline V gives CDR1 SNHLY, CDR2 FYNNEI. CDR3 length equals 14 residues. The J segment lost 5 bases and the V segment lost 6 bases, leaving 3 bases of the junction unmatched. The CDR3 DNA is TGTGCCAGCAGGCTGGGACAGGGGGATCAGCCCCAGCATTTT. Translating gives CASRLGQGDQPQHF.

By proportion, this clone is medium-sized. The rearrangement uses TRBV10-2 and TRBJ1-1, with unresolved D. The CDR3 runs to 14 residues. V gave up 5 bases and J gave up 0 bases, with 10 bases separating them. Germline V gene sequence: CDR1 WSHSY, CDR2 SAAADI. The CDR3 spells CASSKDGMNTEAFF. CDR3 sequence (DNA): TGCGCCAGCAGTAAAGACGGGATGAACACTGAAGCTTTCTTT.

This chain connects TRBV10-3 to TRBJ1-2; 8 bases fit TRBD1. This CDR3 has 13 amino acids. Germline CDR1 reads ENHRY; CDR2 reads SYGVKD. The V and J ends lost 6 bases and 6 bases, in that order; junction bases with no gene match: 6. In DNA form, the CDR3 reads TGTGCCATCAGCACCGGACAGGGAGATGGCTACACCTTC. Translation gives CAISTGQGDGYTF.

This clone was recorded a few times. This rearrangement joins TRBV28 to TRBJ1-1; no definite D call. CDR3 length: 12 residues. Deletions cut 6 bases from V and 8 bases from J, with 13 bases between. Per germline, CDR1 MDHEN and CDR2 SYDVKM. The CDR3 sequence: CASSLYQREAFF. In DNA form, the CDR3 reads TGTGCCAGCAGCCTCTATCAGCGAGAAGCTTTCTTT.

This chain connects TRBV19 to TRBJ2-7; 9 bases are shared with TRBD1. The CDR3 length is 16 residues. V was pared by 5 bases and J by 9 bases, with 17 bases of the junction left unmatched. CDR1 and CDR2 from the germline V gene are LNHDA and SQIVND (reference sequence). CDR3 nucleotides: TGTGCCAGTAGTTCTCGGGGTGGCCGAGGACAGGGGCGGCAGTACTTC. Translating it yields CASSSRGGRGQGRQYF.

The chain is built from TRBV7-3 and TRBJ2-7, with 11 bases lining up with TRBD2. CDR3 length equals 17 residues. Germline V gene lookup returns CDR1 SGHTA and CDR2 FQGTGA. The V segment lost 5 bases and the J segment 5 bases; nucleotides outside the gene matches: 14. DNA for the CDR3: TGTGCCAGCAGCCCTCGAGGTAGCGGGGGGGCCCAAAACGAGCAGTACTTC. Translation gives CASSPRGSGGAQNEQYF.

The chain is built from TRBV7-2 and TRBJ2-1; the D gene is possibly TRBD1 (5 bases). The CDR3 spans 15 residues. CDR1 is SGHTA, CDR2 FQGNSA, per germline. Trimming pared 3 bases from V and 2 bases from J, leaving 11 bases between. CDR3 nucleotides: TGTGCCAGCAGCTTTGAGACAGTAACCTACAATGAGCAGTTCTTC. It yields the protein CASSFETVTYNEQFF.

This clone was found a few times. The chain carries TRBV18 and TRBJ2-7; 10 nucleotides agree with TRBD2. This CDR3 contains 15 residues. CDR1 is KGHSH and CDR2 is LQKENI in the germline V gene. J lost 0 bases, V lost 4 bases, and 3 bases had no gene match. The CDR3 sequence is CASSQLAGGSYEQYF. CDR3 nucleotides: TGTGCCAGCTCACAATTAGCGGGGGGCTCCTACGAGCAGTACTTC.

The chain combines TRBV18 with TRBJ1-3, with D possibly matching TRBD1 (5 bases). CDR3 length: 15 residues. V lost 0 bases and J lost 0, with 6 bases in between. Germline CDR1 KGHSH, CDR2 LQKENI. As DNA, the CDR3 is TGTGCCAGCTCACCACCGACAGCCTCTGGAAACACCATATATTTT. Translating gives CASSPPTASGNTIYF.

This chain connects TRBV6-5 to TRBJ2-7; TRBD1 agrees at 8 bases. There are 16 residues in the CDR3. CDR1 and CDR2 from the germline V gene are MNHEY and SVGAGI. With 2 bases clipped from V and 2 bases from J, the junction kept 8 bases outside the gene matches. CDR3 sequence: CASSYIRGPYAYEQYF. Written as DNA, the CDR3 is TGTGCCAGCAGTTACATCAGGGGGCCATATGCCTACGAGCAGTACTTC.

The chain has TRBV7-2 and TRBJ2-7, with D unresolved. Germline lookup yields CDR1 SGHTA and CDR2 FQGNSA. There are 14 residues in the CDR3. Trimming took 5 bases from V and 2 from J, leaving 13 bases between them. The CDR3 sequence is CASSEYLRTYEQYF. The CDR3 DNA sequence: TGTGCCAGCAGCGAGTATCTCCGAACCTACGAGCAGTACTTC.

The V gene is TRBV2, the J gene TRBJ2-3; 9 nucleotides match TRBD2. Germline CDR1 reads SNHLY; CDR2 reads FYNNEI. The CDR3 has 15 residues. V dropped 8 bases and J dropped 6; count of bases not matched to a gene: 12. DNA of the CDR3: TGTGCCAGCGGAGTTACGCGGGGGGGCAGGGATACGCAGTATTTT. Its protein is CASGVTRGGRDTQYF.

The V call is TRBV5-4, the J call TRBJ2-7, with 12 bases identical to TRBD2. The CDR3 spans 15 residues. CDR1 and CDR2 (germline): SGHNT, YYREEE (reference sequence). The V gene end was trimmed by 3 bases and the J gene end by 1 base; junction bases not matched to a gene: 2. The CDR3 bases are TGTGCCAGCAGCTCCGGACTAGCGGGGTCCTACGAGCAGTACTTC. It encodes CASSSGLAGSYEQYF.

This clone occurred once. The rearrangement links TRBV27 to TRBJ2-3, with D unresolved. V was trimmed by 8 bases and J by 1 base, leaving 16 bases between them. CDR1 is MNHEY, CDR2 SMNVEV, per germline (reference sequence). The CDR3 is made up of 15 amino acids. The chain's CDR3 is CASSGLPLGTDTQYF. The CDR3 nucleotides read TGTGCCAGCTCTGGCTTACCCCTTGGCACAGATACGCAGTATTTT.

The chain recombines TRBV5-1 with TRBJ2-3; 10 bases agree with TRBD1. The CDR3 runs 15 residues. CDR1 SGHRS and CDR2 YFSETQ come from the germline V gene. The junction had 6 bases not matched to a gene; V was cut back by 4 bases and J by 4 bases. Written as DNA, the CDR3 is TGCGCCAGCAGCGTGGGACAGGGGAACGCAGATACGCAGTATTTT. It specifies CASSVGQGNADTQYF.

This clone was observed a few times. This rearrangement joins TRBV9 to TRBJ2-3, with TRBD2 as a possible D gene (5 bases). The CDR3 extends over 16 amino acids. Trimming shortened V by 3 bases and J by 2 bases, and 16 bases separated the two germline ends. CDR1 and CDR2 from the germline V gene are SGDLS and YYNGEE. CDR3 nucleotide sequence: TGTGCCAGCAGCGCGGGCCCCCCGAGGGCCACAGATACGCAGTATTTT. Translation gives CASSAGPPRATDTQYF.